The TCR beta chain described here comes from a study of cytomegalovirus exposure and HLA in healthy donors. With V trimmed by 5 bases and J by 7 bases, 19 bases remained unmatched. CDR3 length: 17 amino acids. From germline, CDR1 is LGHNT and CDR2 FRNRAP. The primer mix had 60 Vbeta and 13 Jbeta primers. Method: immunoSEQ multiplex PCR; TCRdb's copy keeps in-frame clones and lacks some. The profile shows about 110,000 clones, 81% of them singletons. This clone occurred once. Sequenced: PBMCs. This chain uses TRBV12-5 with TRBJ2-5; 7 bases fit TRBD2. This clonotype originated in a woman aged 25 to 39 in good health and CMV-seronegative. In DNA form, the CDR3 reads TGTGCTAGTGGTCCCCCTCGGTGGGAGGGCCAAGGCGTGACCCAGTACTTC. It specifies CASGPPRWEGQGVTQYF.